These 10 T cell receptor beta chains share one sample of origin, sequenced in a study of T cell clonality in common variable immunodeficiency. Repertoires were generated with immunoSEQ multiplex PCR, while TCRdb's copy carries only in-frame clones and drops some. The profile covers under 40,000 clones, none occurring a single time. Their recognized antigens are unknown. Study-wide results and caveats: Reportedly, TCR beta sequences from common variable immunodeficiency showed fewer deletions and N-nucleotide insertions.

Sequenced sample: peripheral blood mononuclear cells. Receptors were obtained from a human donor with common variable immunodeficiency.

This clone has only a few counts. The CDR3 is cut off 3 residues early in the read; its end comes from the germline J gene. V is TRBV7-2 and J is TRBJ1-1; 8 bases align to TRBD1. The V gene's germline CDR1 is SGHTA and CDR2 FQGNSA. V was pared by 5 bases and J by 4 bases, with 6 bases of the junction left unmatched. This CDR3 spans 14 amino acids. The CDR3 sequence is CASSHRDRTTEAFF. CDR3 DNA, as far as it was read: TGTGCCAGCAGCCACCGGGACAGGACCACTGAA.

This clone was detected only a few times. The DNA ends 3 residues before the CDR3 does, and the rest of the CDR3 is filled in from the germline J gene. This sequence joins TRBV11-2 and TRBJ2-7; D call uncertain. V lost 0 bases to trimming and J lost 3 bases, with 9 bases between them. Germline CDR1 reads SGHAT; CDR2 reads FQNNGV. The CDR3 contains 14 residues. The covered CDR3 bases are TGTGCCAGCAGCTTAGACCCGAACTACTACGAG. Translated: CASSLDPNYYE. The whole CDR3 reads CASSLDPNYYEQYF.

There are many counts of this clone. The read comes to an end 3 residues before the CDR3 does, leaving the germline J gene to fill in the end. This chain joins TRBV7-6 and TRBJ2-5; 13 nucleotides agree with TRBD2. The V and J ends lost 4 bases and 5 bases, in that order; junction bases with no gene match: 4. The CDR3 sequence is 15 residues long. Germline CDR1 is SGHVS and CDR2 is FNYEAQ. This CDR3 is CASSSGLAGLETQYF. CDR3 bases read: TGTGCCAGCAGCTCGGGACTAGCGGGGTTGGAGACC.

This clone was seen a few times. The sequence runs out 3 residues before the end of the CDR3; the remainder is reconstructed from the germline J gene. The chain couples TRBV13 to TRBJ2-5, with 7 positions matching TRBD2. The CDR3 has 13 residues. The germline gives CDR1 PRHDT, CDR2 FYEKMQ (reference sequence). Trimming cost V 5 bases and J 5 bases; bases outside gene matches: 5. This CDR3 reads CASSRLAEETQYF. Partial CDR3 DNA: TGTGCCAGCAGCCGCCTAGCGGAGGAGACC.

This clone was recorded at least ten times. This chain's CDR3 is CASSDVAGLITGELFF. Partial CDR3 DNA: TGTGCCAGCAGTGATGTCGCAGGCCTAATCACCGGGGAG. This chain joins TRBV2 and TRBJ2-2; no reliable D call. The read ends 3 residues early relative to the CDR3; the germline J gene fills the gap. CDR1 is SNHLY and CDR2 is FYNNEI in the germline V gene. V gave up 3 bases and J gave up 4 bases, with 15 bases separating them. CDR3 size: 16 residues.

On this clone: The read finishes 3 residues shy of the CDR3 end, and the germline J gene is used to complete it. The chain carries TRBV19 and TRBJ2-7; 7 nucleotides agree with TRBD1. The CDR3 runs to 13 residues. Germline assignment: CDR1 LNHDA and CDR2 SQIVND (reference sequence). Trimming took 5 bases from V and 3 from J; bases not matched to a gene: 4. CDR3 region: CASSSRQGYEQYF. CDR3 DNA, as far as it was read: TGTGCCAGTAGTTCGCGACAGGGCTACGAG.

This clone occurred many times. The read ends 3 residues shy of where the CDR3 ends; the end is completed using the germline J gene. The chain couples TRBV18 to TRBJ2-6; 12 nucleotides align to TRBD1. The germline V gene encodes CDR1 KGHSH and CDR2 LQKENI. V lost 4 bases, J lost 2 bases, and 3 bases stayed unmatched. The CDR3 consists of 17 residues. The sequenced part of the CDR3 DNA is TGTGCCAGCTCACTAGGGACAGGGGGCGCTGGGGCCAACGTC. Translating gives CASSLGTGGAGANV. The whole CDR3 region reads CASSLGTGGAGANVLTF.

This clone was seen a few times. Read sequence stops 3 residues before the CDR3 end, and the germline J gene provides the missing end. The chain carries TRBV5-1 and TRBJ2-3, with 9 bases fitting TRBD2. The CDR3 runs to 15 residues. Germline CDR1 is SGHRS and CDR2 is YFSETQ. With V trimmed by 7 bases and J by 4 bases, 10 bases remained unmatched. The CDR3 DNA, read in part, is TGCGCCAGCTCGAACGGACTAGCGTCGCCAGATACG. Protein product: CASSNGLASPDT. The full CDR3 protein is CASSNGLASPDTQYF.

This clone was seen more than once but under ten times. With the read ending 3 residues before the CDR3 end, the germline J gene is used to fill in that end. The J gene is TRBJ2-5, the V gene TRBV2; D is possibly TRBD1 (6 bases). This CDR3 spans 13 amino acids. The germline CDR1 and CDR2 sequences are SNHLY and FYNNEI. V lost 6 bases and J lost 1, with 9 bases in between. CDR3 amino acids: CASSEDSQETQYF. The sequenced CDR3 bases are TGTGCCAGCAGCGAGGACAGCCAAGAGACC.

This CDR3 is CAWSVEAQPQHF. The covered CDR3 bases are TGTGCCTGGAGTGTCGAGGCCCAGCCC. The genes are TRBV30 and TRBJ1-5; no definite D call. The CDR3 end falls 3 residues outside the read, so it is completed with the germline J gene. CDR1 GTSNPN and CDR2 SVGIG come from the germline V gene (reference sequence). This CDR3 has 12 amino acids. V was trimmed by 0 bases and J by 7 bases, leaving 7 bases between them.